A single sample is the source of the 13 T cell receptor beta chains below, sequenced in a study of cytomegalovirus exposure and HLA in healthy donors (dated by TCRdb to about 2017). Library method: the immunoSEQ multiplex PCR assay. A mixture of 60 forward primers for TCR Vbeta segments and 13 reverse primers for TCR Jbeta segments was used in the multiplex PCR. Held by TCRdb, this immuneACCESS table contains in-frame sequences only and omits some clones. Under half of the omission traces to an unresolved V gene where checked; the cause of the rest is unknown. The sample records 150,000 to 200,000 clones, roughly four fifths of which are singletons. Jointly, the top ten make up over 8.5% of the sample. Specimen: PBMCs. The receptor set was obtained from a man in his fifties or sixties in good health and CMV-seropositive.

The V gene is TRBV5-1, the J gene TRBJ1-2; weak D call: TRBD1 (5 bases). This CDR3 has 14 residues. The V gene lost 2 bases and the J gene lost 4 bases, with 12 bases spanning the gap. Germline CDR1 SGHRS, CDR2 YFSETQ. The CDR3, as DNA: TGCGCCAGCAGCTTTCAGGGTTCGACCTATGGCTACACCTTC. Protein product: CASSFQGSTYGYTF.

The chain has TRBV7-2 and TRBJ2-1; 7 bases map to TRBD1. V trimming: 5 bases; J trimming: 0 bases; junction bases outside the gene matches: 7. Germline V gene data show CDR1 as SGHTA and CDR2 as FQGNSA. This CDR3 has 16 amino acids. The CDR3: CASSVLGQSSYNEQFF. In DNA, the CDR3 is TGTGCCAGCAGCGTACTGGGACAGAGCTCCTACAATGAGCAGTTCTTC.

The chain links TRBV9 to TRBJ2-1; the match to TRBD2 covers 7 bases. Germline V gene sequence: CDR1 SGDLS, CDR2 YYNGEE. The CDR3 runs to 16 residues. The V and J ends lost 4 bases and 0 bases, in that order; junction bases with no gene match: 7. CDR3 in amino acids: CASSPPGGSSYNEQFF. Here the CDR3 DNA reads TGTGCCAGCAGCCCACCCGGCGGGAGCTCCTACAATGAGCAGTTCTTC.

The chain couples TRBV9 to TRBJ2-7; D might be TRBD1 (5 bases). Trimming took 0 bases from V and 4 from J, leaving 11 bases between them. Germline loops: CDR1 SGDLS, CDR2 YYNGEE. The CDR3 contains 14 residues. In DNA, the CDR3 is TGTGCCAGCAGCGTAGAGTCTCAGGGTTACGAGCAGTACTTC. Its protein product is CASSVESQGYEQYF.

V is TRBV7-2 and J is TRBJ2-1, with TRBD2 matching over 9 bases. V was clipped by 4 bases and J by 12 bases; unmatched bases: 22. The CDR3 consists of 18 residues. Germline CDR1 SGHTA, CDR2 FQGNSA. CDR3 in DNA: TGTGCCAGCAGCTCTTTAGCGGGAGCACTCCCTGGGGCCAGCATGCAGTTCTTC. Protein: CASSSLAGALPGASMQFF.

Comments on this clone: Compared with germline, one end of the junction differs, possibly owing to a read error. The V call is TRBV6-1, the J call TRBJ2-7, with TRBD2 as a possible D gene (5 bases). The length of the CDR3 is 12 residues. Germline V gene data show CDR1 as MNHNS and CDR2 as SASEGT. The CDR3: CASIEGSEEQYF. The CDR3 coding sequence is TGTGCCAGCATTGAAGGGAGTGAGGAGCAGTACTTC.

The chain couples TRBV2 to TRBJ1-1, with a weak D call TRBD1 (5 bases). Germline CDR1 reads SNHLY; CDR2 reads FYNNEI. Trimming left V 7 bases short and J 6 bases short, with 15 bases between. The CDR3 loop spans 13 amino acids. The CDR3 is CASISRAVSEAFF. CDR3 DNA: TGTGCCAGCATTTCCAGGGCCGTGTCTGAAGCTTTCTTT.

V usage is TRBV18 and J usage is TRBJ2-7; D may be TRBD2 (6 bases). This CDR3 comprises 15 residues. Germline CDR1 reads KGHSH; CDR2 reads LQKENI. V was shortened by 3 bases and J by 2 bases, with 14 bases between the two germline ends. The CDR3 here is CASSPEVGGTYEQYF. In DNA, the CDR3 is TGTGCCAGCTCACCTGAGGTGGGAGGAACCTACGAGCAGTACTTC.

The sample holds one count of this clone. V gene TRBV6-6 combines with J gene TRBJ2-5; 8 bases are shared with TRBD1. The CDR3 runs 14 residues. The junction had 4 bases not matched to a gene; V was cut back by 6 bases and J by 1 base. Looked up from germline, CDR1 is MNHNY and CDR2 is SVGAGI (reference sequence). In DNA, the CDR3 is TGTGCCAGCAGGCAGGGGACAGGCCAAGAGACCCAGTACTTC. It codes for CASRQGTGQETQYF.

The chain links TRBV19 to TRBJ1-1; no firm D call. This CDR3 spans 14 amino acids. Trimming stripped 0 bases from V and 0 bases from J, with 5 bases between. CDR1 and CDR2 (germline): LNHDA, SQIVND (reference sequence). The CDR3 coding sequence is TGTGCCAGTAGTATAGATAAGCTGAACACTGAAGCTTTCTTT. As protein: CASSIDKLNTEAFF.

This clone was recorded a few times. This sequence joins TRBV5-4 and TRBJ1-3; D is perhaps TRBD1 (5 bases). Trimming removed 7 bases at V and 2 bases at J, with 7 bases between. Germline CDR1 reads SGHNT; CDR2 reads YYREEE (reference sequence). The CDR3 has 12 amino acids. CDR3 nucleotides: TGTGCCAGCCAGGGAACTGGAAACACCATATATTTT. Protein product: CASQGTGNTIYF.

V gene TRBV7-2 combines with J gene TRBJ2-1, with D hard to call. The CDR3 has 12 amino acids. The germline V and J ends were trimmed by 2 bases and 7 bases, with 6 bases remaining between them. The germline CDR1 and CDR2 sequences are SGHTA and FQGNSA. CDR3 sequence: CASSLFRNEQFF. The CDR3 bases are TGTGCCAGCAGCTTATTTCGGAATGAGCAGTTCTTC. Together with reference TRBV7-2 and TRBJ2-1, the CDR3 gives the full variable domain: GAGVSQSPSNKVTEKGKDVELRCDPISGHTALYWYRQSLGQGLEFLIYFQGNSAPDKSGLPSDRFSAERTGGSVSTLTIQRTQQEDSAVYLCASSLFRNEQFFGPGTRLTVL.

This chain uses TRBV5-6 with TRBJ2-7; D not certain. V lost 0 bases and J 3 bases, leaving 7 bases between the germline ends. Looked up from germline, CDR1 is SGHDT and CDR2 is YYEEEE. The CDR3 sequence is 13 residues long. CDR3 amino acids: CASSLGQIYEQYF. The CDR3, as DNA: TGTGCCAGCAGCTTGGGGCAGATCTACGAGCAGTACTTC.